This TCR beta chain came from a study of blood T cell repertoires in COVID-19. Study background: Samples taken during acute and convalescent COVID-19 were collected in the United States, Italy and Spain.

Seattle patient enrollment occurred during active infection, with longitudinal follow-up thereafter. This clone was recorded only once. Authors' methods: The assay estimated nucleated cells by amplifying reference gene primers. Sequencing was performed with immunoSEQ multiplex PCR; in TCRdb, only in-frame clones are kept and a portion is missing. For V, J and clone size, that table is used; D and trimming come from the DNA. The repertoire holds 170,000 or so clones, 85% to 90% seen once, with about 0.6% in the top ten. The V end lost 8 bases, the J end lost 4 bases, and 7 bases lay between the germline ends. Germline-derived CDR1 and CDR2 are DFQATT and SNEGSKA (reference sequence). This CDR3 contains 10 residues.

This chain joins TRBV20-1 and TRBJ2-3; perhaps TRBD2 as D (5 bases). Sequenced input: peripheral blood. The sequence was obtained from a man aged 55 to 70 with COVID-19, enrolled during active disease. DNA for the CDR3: TGCAGTCCGAGGGCAGATACGCAGTATTTT. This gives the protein CSPRADTQYF.